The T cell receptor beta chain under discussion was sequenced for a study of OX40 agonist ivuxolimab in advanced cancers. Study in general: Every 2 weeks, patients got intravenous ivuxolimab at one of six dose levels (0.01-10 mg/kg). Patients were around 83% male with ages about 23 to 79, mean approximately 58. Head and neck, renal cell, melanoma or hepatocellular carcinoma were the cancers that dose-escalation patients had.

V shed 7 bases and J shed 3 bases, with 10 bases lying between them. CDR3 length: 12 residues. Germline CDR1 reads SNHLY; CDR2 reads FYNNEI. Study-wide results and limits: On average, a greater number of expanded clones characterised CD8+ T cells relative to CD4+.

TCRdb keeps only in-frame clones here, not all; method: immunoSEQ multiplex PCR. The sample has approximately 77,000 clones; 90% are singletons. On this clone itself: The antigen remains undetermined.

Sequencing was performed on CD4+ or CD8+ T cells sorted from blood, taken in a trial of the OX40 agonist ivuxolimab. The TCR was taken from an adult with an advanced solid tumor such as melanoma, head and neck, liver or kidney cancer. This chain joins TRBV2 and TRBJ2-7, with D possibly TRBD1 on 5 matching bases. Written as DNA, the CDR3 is TGTGCCAGCACCTTAGGGGTCTACGAGCAGTACTTC. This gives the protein CASTLGVYEQYF.